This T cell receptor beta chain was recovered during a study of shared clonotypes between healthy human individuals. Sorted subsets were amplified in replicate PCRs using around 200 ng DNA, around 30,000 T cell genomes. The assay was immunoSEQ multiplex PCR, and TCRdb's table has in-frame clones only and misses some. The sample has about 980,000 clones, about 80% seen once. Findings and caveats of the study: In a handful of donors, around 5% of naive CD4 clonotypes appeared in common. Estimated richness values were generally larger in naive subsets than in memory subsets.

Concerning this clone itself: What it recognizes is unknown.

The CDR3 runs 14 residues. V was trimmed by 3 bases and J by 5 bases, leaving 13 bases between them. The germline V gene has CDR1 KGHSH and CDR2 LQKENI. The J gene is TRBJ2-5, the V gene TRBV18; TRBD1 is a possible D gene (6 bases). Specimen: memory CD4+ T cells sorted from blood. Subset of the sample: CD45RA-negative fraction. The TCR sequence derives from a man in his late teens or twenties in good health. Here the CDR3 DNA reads TGTGCCAGCTCACCTCTGATACAGGGCGAGACCCAGTACTTC. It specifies CASSPLIQGETQYF.